The clone carrying this T cell receptor (beta chain) has more than one count but fewer than ten. The TCRbeta library incorporated unique molecular identifiers. TCRdb independently ran MiXCR on the PCR reads; one entry per CDR3 protein. This repertoire shows roughly 400,000 distinct CDR3 sequences, approximately 20% found once; its top ten account for 3% to 4%. Germline lookup yields CDR1 SGDLS and CDR2 YYNGEE. The CDR3 has 16 amino acids. Trimming at V came to 0 bases and at J to 7 bases, leaving 8 bases not matched to a gene. The data were obtained in a study of T-cell reconstitution after alpha-beta-depleted transplantation in children.

The V call is TRBV9, the J call TRBJ2-1; 9 bases match TRBD2. The sequencing here drew on PBMCs from the stem cell graft donor, taken from the stem cell graft. This TCR was recovered from a human donor who donated a stem cell graft to a child with acute myeloid leukemia. CDR3 coding DNA: TGTGCCAGCAGCGTAGGGTCCGGGACTAGCAGGAATGAGCAGTTCTTC. This encodes CASSVGSGTSRNEQFF.